The 16 T cell receptor beta chains listed next were all sequenced from one sample in a study of glioma-infiltrating T cells. The iRepertoire nested amplicon-rescue multiplex PCR amplified TCR alpha and beta CDR3s from RNA. Via MiXCR, TCRdb re-called the multiplex PCR reads, giving one row per CDR3 protein. The repertoire holds over 130,000 distinct CDR3 sequences, with 39% as singletons. The sequenced sample consisted of glioma tissue, nonneoplastic brain tissue, or PBMCs (not recorded which). The receptors here all came from a human donor with low-grade glioma or glioblastoma, undergoing nonglioma brain surgery, or in good health (not recorded which).

The rearrangement links TRBV6-1 to TRBJ2-5; tentative D call: TRBD1 (6 bases). V was clipped by 8 bases and J by 4 bases, with 17 bases between them. Germline loops: CDR1 MNHNS, CDR2 SASEGT. CDR3 length equals 14 residues. This chain's CDR3 is CASGARGRGETQYF. Here the CDR3 DNA reads TGTGCCAGCGGCGCCAGGGGAAGGGGAGAGACCCAGTACTTC.

This chain uses TRBV7-6 with TRBJ2-5, with D possibly TRBD1 on 6 matching bases. The CDR3 totals 14 residues. The V gene's germline CDR1 is SGHVS and CDR2 FNYEAQ. Deletions cut 6 bases from V and 2 bases from J, with 13 bases between. The CDR3 is CASSSRDTQETQYF. The CDR3 nucleotides read TGTGCCAGCAGTTCCCGGGACACTCAAGAGACCCAGTACTTC.

V gene TRBV7-2 combines with J gene TRBJ2-7; no clear D gene. The CDR3 totals 15 residues. The germline CDR1 and CDR2 sequences are SGHTA and FQGNSA. With 2 bases removed from V and 3 bases from J, the gap between germline ends came to 14 bases. The CDR3 region is CASSLMSGNDYEQYF. CDR3 nucleotides: TGTGCCAGCAGCTTAATGTCTGGCAACGACTACGAGCAGTACTTC.

The V gene is TRBV6-1, the J gene TRBJ2-3, with D perhaps TRBD1 (6 bases). CDR1 and CDR2 from the germline V gene are MNHNS and SASEGT. The V gene lost 7 bases and the J gene lost 0 bases, with 14 bases spanning the gap. This CDR3 is 15 amino acids long. The CDR3 sequence: CASTRGQFSTDTQYF. For the CDR3, the DNA is TGTGCCAGCACCAGAGGACAGTTTAGCACAGATACGCAGTATTTT.

About this clonotype itself: At one boundary the junction diverges from the germline segment, which might be a read error. This chain joins TRBV11-2 and TRBJ2-3; 7 positions match TRBD1. The CDR3 has 13 amino acids. CDR1 is SGHAT, CDR2 FQNNGV, per germline. The CDR3 sequence: CASSRGQTDTQYF. The DNA of the CDR3 is TGTGCCAGCAGCCGGGGACAGACAGATACGCAGTACTTT.

This clonotype was counted a few times. The rearrangement joins TRBV6-2 or TRBV6-3 to TRBJ1-1; D might be TRBD1 (6 bases). Germline loops: CDR1 MNHEY, CDR2 SVGEGT. CDR3 size: 15 residues. V lost 6 bases and J 1 base, leaving 15 bases between the germline ends. The CDR3 DNA follows: TGTGCCAGCAGCTACAACAGGGACAAGAACACTGAAGCTTTCTTT. This sequence encodes CASSYNRDKNTEAFF.

The chain recombines TRBV7-2 with TRBJ2-3; D assignment may be TRBD1 or TRBD2 (5 bases each). V dropped 5 bases and J dropped 0 bases, with 21 bases sitting between them. CDR1 and CDR2 (germline): SGHTA, FQGNSA. This CDR3 has 18 amino acids. DNA for the CDR3: TGTGCCAGCAGCCGGCTAGGGGTAGGCGGACTTAGCACAGATACGCAGTATTTT. Translating gives CASSRLGVGGLSTDTQYF.

This clonotype showed up many times. J is TRBJ2-7 and V is TRBV6-6; 7 positions match TRBD2. The germline gives CDR1 MNHNY, CDR2 SVGAGI (reference sequence). Losses at the gene ends were 0 bases for V and 7 bases for J; bases not matched to a gene: 9. The CDR3 contains 15 residues. The CDR3 DNA reads TGTGCCAGCAGTTACTCGGGCGCAGGGAGGGGAGAGCAGTACTTC. Translation: CASSYSGAGRGEQYF.

The CDR3 loop is CASSQGTGEWGEQFF. In nucleotides, the CDR3 is TGTGCCAGCAGCCAAGGGACAGGGGAATGGGGTGAGCAGTTCTTC. The chain links TRBV3-1 to TRBJ2-1; 9 bases line up with TRBD1. J gave up 9 bases and V 1 base, and 7 bases lay outside the gene matches. CDR1 and CDR2 from the germline V gene are LGHDT and YNNKEL (reference sequence). The CDR3 has 15 amino acids.

This clonotype occurred once. The rearrangement uses TRBV27 and TRBJ2-5, with D unclear. Trimming left V 6 bases short and J 5 bases short, with 13 bases between. The CDR3 totals 13 residues. Germline CDR1 is MNHEY and CDR2 is SMNVEV (reference sequence). CDR3 bases: TGTGCCAGCAGCCCCCCTAACGCCGAGACCCAGTACTTC. Its translation: CASSPPNAETQYF.

The chain employs TRBV6-5 and TRBJ2-7; D gene ambiguous. This CDR3 is 15 amino acids long. The V end was cut by 5 bases, the J end by 4 bases, with 18 bases between. Germline lookup yields CDR1 MNHEY and CDR2 SVGAGI. CDR3 amino acids: CASSDWTRSIYEQYF. For the CDR3, the DNA is TGTGCCAGCAGTGACTGGACCCGATCTATATACGAGCAGTACTTC.

The V gene is TRBV19, the J gene TRBJ1-5; TRBD1 aligns across 7 bases. Germline trimming cut 5 bases from V and 7 bases from J; bases unmatched to any gene: 5. The germline CDR1 and CDR2 sequences are LNHDA and SQIVND (reference sequence). The CDR3 spans 13 residues. CDR3 nucleotides: TGTGCCAGTAGTCCCCAGACAGGGCAGCCCCAGCATTTT. Protein product: CASSPQTGQPQHF.

The chain uses TRBV2 and TRBJ2-7; weak D call: TRBD1 (6 bases). The V gene's germline CDR1 is SNHLY and CDR2 FYNNEI. Trimming stripped 4 bases from V and 3 bases from J, with 10 bases between. The CDR3 length is 13 residues. This CDR3 is CASSAQGNYEQYF. CDR3 sequence (DNA): TGTGCCAGCAGTGCACAGGGTAACTACGAGCAGTACTTC. Together with reference TRBV2 and TRBJ2-7, the CDR3 gives the full variable domain: EPEVTQTPSHQVTQMGQEVILRCVPISNHLYFYWYRQILGQKVEFLVSFYNNEISEKSEIFDDQFSVERPDGSNFTLKIRSTKLEDSAMYFCASSAQGNYEQYFGPGTRLTVT.

The V gene is TRBV4-1, the J gene TRBJ2-7, with TRBD2 matching 7 bases. The CDR3 extends over 16 amino acids. Trimming took 1 base from V and 0 from J; bases not matched to a gene: 6. Germline CDR1 MGHRA, CDR2 YSYEKL. CDR3 in DNA: TGCGCCAGCAGCCAAGGTGCAGCGGGGAGCTCCTACGAGCAGTACTTC. Translating gives CASSQGAAGSSYEQYF.

The rearrangement joins TRBV25-1 to TRBJ2-3; the D is unclear. Germline CDR1 is MGHDK and CDR2 is SYGVNS. Trimming pared 1 base from V and 6 bases from J, leaving 5 bases between. The CDR3 length is 12 residues. In nucleotides, the CDR3 is TGTGCCAGCAGTGAATCCAGGGATACGCAGTATTTT. Protein product: CASSESRDTQYF.

This clonotype was counted between two and nine times. The chain uses TRBV6-1 and TRBJ2-1; tentatively, D is TRBD1 (7 bases). CDR3 length: 13 amino acids. The ends were cut back, 8 bases at V and 2 bases at J, with 10 bases in the middle. CDR1 and CDR2 (germline): MNHNS, SASEGT. Written as DNA, the CDR3 is TGTGCCAGCGGGGGGACAGCCTACAATGAGCAGTTCTTC. Its translation: CASGGTAYNEQFF.